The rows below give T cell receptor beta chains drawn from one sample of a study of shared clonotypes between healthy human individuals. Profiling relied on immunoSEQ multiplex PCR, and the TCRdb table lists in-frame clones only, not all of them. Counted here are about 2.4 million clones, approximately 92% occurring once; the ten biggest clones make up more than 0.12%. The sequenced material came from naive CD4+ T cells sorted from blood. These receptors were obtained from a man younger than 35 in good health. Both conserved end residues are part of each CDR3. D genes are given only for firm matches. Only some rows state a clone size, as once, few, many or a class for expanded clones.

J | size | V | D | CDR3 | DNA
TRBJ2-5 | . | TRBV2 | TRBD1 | CASSWDRTQETQYF | TGTGCCAGCAGTTGGGACAGGACGCAAGAGACCCAGTACTTC
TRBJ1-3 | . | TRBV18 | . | CASSPIGDRKSSGNTIYF | TGTGCCAGCTCACCGATAGGCGACAGAAAGAGCTCTGGAAACACCATATATTTT
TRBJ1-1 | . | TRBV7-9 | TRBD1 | CASSLVPQGAEAFF | TGTGCCAGCAGCCTCGTACCTCAGGGGGCTGAAGCTTTCTTT
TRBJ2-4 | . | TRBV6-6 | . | CASSYSPAKNIQYF | TGTGCCAGCAGTTACTCCCCGGCCAAAAACATTCAGTACTTC
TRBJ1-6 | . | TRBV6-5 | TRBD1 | CASSRTGNSPLHF | TGTGCCAGCAGTAGGACAGGGAATTCACCCCTCCACTTT
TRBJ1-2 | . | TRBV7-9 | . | CASSSGWGISDGYTF | TGTGCCAGCAGCTCGGGGTGGGGGATTTCCGATGGCTACACCTTC
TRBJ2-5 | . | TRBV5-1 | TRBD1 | CASSLGTGGEETQYF | TGCGCCAGCAGCCTTGGGACAGGGGGCGAAGAGACCCAGTACTTC
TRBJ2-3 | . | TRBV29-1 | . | CSVVQTASTDTQYF | TGCAGCGTTGTCCAGACAGCTAGCACAGATACGCAGTATTTT
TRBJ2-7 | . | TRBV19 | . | CASSDTLGGKTYEQYF | TGTGCCAGTAGCGACACCTTGGGGGGTAAGACCTACGAGCAGTACTTC
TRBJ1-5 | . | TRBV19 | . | CASSRDGYSNQPQHF | TGTGCCAGTTCTCGGGACGGCTATAGCAATCAGCCCCAGCATTTT
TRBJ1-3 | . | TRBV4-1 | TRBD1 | CASSQERGLSGNTIYF | TGCGCCAGCAGCCAAGAAAGGGGGCTATCTGGAAACACCATATATTTT
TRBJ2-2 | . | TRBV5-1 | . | CASSLRVRRDTSNTGELFF | TGCGCCAGCAGCTTGCGGGTCCGTAGGGACACCTCGAACACCGGGGAGCTGTTTTTT
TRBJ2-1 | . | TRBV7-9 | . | CASSRAYNEQFF | TGTGCCAGCAGCCGGGCCTATAATGAGCAGTTCTTC
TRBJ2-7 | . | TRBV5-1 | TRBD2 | CASSRGGTSGGYEQYF | TGCGCCAGCAGCCGAGGTGGGACTAGCGGGGGCTACGAGCAGTACTTC
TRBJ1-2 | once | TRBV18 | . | CASSPGKEYGYTF | TGTGCCAGCTCACCTGGCAAGGAGTATGGCTACACCTTC
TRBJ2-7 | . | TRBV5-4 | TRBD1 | CASSSSPAGTGAEQYF | TGTGCCAGCAGCTCCTCCCCAGCCGGGACAGGGGCCGAGCAGTACTTC
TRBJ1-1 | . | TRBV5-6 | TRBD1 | CASSAETGKAFF | TGTGCCAGCAGCGCAGAGACAGGGAAAGCTTTCTTT
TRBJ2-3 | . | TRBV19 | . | CASSTPGLATDTQYF | TGTGCCAGTAGTACCCCGGGACTGGCCACAGATACGCAGTATTTT
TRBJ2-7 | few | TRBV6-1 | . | CAFSPGNLNEQYF | TGTGCCTTTAGCCCGGGGAACCTGAACGAGCAGTACTTC
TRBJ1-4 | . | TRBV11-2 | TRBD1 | CASSLGDREDEKLFF | TGTGCCAGCAGCTTAGGGGACAGGGAAGATGAAAAACTGTTTTTT
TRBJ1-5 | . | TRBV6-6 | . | CASTEGSQPQHF | TGTGCCAGCACAGAAGGCAGCCAGCCCCAGCATTTT
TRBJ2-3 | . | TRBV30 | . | CAWSVTRGGDTQYF | TGTGCCTGGAGTGTAACCCGTGGCGGCGATACGCAGTATTTT
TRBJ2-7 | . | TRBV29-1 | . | CSVVGSYEQYF | TGCAGCGTTGTAGGCAGCTACGAGCAGTACTTC
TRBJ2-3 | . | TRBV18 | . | CASSPRWGTDTQYF | TGTGCCAGCTCACCACGGTGGGGCACAGATACGCAGTATTTT
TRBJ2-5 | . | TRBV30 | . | CAWKTSQETQYF | TGTGCCTGGAAAACATCTCAAGAGACCCAGTACTTC
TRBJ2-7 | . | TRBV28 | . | CASTSSGTNSYEQYF | TGTGCCAGCACCAGCTCCGGGACAAATTCCTACGAGCAGTACTTC
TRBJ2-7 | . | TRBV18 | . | CASSREGGSYEQYF | TGTGCCAGCTCACGAGAGGGGGGCTCCTACGAGCAGTACTTC